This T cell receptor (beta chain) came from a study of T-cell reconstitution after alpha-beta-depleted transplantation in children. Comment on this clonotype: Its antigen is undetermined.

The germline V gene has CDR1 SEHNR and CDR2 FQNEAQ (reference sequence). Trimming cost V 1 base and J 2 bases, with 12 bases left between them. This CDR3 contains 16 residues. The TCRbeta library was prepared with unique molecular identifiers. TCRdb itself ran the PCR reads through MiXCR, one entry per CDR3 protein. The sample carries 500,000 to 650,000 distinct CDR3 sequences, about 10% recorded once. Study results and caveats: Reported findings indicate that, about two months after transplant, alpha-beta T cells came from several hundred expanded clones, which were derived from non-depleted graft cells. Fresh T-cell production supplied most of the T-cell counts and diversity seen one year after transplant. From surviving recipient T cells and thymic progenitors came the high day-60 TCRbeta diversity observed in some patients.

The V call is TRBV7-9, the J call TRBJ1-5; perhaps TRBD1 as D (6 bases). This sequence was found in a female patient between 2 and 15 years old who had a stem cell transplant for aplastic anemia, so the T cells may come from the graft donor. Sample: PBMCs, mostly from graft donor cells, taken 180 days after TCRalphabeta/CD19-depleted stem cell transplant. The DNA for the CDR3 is TGTGCCAGCAGCTTAGGAGGGGGTGAGGGCAATCAGCCCCAGCATTTT. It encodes CASSLGGGEGNQPQHF.